These 5 T cell receptor beta chains were all obtained from the same sample, sequenced in a study of blood T cell repertoires in COVID-19. Sequencing used immunoSEQ multiplex PCR; TCRdb keeps in-frame clones, though not all of them. The sample shows 250,000 or so clones, around four fifths of them seen only once. Sequenced input: peripheral blood. The receptors come from a man between 60 and 75 years old with acute or convalescent COVID-19.

The chain has TRBV7-9 and TRBJ2-3, with 7 bases aligning to TRBD1. The CDR3 loop spans 13 amino acids. Germline V gives CDR1 SEHNR, CDR2 FQNEAQ (reference sequence). Trimming at V came to 8 bases and at J to 1 base, leaving 3 bases not matched to a gene. The chain's CDR3 is CASGGTGTDTQYF. DNA for the CDR3: TGTGCCAGCGGTGGGACAGGCACAGATACGCAGTATTTT.

V usage is TRBV7-9 and J usage is TRBJ1-3; weak D call: TRBD1 (5 bases). The CDR3 extends over 14 amino acids. Germline assignment: CDR1 SEHNR and CDR2 FQNEAQ (reference sequence). Trimming cost V 6 bases and J 4 bases, with 13 bases left between them. CDR3 in DNA: TGTGCCAGCAGGCAGGCAGGGTCCGGAAACACCATATATTTT. This translates into CASRQAGSGNTIYF.

This clone has just a few counts. The chain uses TRBV5-6 and TRBJ2-2; 7 bases agree with TRBD1. Germline V gene lookup returns CDR1 SGHDT and CDR2 YYEEEE. The CDR3 length is 16 residues. The V gene end was trimmed by 4 bases and the J gene end by 0 bases; junction bases not matched to a gene: 6. The chain's CDR3 is CASSLDRASNTGELFF. CDR3 DNA: TGTGCCAGCAGCCTTGACAGGGCCTCGAACACCGGGGAGCTGTTTTTT.

The V and J genes are TRBV19 and TRBJ2-2; D might be TRBD1 (5 bases). This CDR3 comprises 14 residues. Trimming removed 5 bases from V and 3 bases from J, with 10 bases in between. Germline V lookup: CDR1 LNHDA, CDR2 SQIVND (reference sequence). CDR3 in DNA: TGTGCCAGTAGTCCCAGGGTGGACACCGGGGAGCTGTTTTTT. Amino acid sequence: CASSPRVDTGELFF.

Here the CDR3 reads CASRTSVLGDTQYF. The CDR3 DNA is TGTGCCAGCAGAACTAGCGTATTGGGAGATACGCAGTATTTT. The J gene is TRBJ2-3, the V gene TRBV27; TRBD2 matches 7 bases. The CDR3 contains 14 residues. After removal of 6 bases from V and 5 bases from J, the junction contained 8 bases not matched to a gene. Germline V gene lookup returns CDR1 MNHEY and CDR2 SMNVEV (reference sequence).